These T cell receptor beta chains were read from a single sample in a study of cytomegalovirus exposure and HLA in healthy donors. Generated by immunoSEQ multiplex PCR, the TCRdb table keeps only in-frame clones and is missing some. This table holds around 93,000 clones, more than 55% found once. Sequencing was carried out using PBMCs. The receptors stem from a boy between 10 and 17 years old in good health and CMV-seropositive. The CDR3 runs from the conserved cysteine through the conserved F or W. Fields, in order: V gene, D gene, clone size, J gene, CDR3 DNA, CDR3 protein. A D gene is named only where the DNA matches it firmly. Size is stated for part of the rows, as once, few or many counts, or as a class when the clone is expanded.

TRBV7-6	-	-	TRBJ2-5	TGTGCCAGCAGCTTAGCGGGGACATTACAAGAGACCCAGTACTTC	CASSLAGTLQETQYF
TRBV4-1	-	-	TRBJ2-3	TGCGCCAGCAGGAATACTAGGAGCACAGATACGCAGTATTTT	CASRNTRSTDTQYF
TRBV7-9	TRBD1	few	TRBJ2-6	TGTGCCAGCAGCTCGACAGGGTCCGGGGCCAACGTCCTGACTTTC	CASSSTGSGANVLTF
TRBV5-1	-	few	TRBJ1-1	TGCGCCAGCAGCTTGGGAGGGGGTGCCACTGAAGCTTTCTTT	CASSLGGGATEAFF
TRBV6-5	TRBD1	few	TRBJ2-7	TGTGCCAGCAGTTACTCCTTACTGGGACAGGGCAACGAGCAGTACTTC	CASSYSLLGQGNEQYF
TRBV27	-	-	TRBJ1-6	TGTGCCAGCAGTTTATCCCCGAATTCACCCCTCCACTTT	CASSLSPNSPLHF
TRBV9	-	-	TRBJ2-2	TGTGCCAGCAGCGTTCTTACAGACACTAACACCGGGGAGCTGTTTTTT	CASSVLTDTNTGELFF
TRBV29-1	TRBD2	-	TRBJ2-1	TGCAGCGTTGATGCCCCAACTAGCGGCTCCTACAATGAGCAGTTCTTC	CSVDAPTSGSYNEQFF
TRBV6-5	TRBD1	-	TRBJ2-7	TGTGCCAGCAGCCGGGGACAGTACTACGAGCAGTACTTC	CASSRGQYYEQYF
TRBV6-5	-	once	TRBJ1-2	TGTGCCAGCAGTCCAACCTCAGGCGGCTACACCTTC	CASSPTSGGYTF
TRBV7-8	-	-	TRBJ1-6	TGTGCCAGCAGCTTAGGCCTCAAGAGCTCCTATAATTCACCCCTCCACTTT	CASSLGLKSSYNSPLHF
TRBV29-1	TRBD2	few	TRBJ2-1	TGCAGCGTCCGCTCGGGGGGAGAAACTGAGCAGTTCTTC	CSVRSGGETEQFF
TRBV5-8	-	-	TRBJ1-5	TGTGCCAGCAGCTGGAGCGGTGCGGGGACCCAGCATTTT	CASSWSGAGTQHF
TRBV7-9	-	-	TRBJ1-2	TGTGCCAGCAGCACCCGGGAGAGGGTAATGAGGAATGGCTACACCTTC	CASSTRERVMRNGYTF
TRBV30	-	-	TRBJ1-1	TGTGCCTGGATCAACCAACTAAACACTGAAGCTTTCTTT	CAWINQLNTEAFF
TRBV7-9	TRBD1	-	TRBJ2-6	TGTGCCAGCAGCTTACCGCGGGGGACAGGGGCCTCTGGGGCCAACGTCCTGACTTTC	CASSLPRGTGASGANVLTF
TRBV7-9	-	-	TRBJ2-3	TGTGCCAGCAGCCCCCAAGCGACTAGGCCAGCCACAGATACGCAGTATTTT	CASSPQATRPATDTQYF
TRBV7-9	TRBD2	-	TRBJ2-1	TGTGCCAGCAGCTCCCTTTGGTTTAGCGGGAGCAATGAGCAGTTCTTC	CASSSLWFSGSNEQFF
TRBV5-6	-	-	TRBJ2-3	TGTGCCAGCAGCTCCCCCCTAGACCTCACAGATACGCAGTATTTT	CASSSPLDLTDTQYF
TRBV19	TRBD1	-	TRBJ2-2	TGTGCCAGTAGTTCCTGGACAGGGGGAAGCACCGGGGAGCTGTTTTTT	CASSSWTGGSTGELFF
TRBV6-5	TRBD1	-	TRBJ1-2	TGTGCCAGCAGAAGGGACAGGGGCGGTGGCTACACCTTC	CASRRDRGGGYTF
TRBV6-5	TRBD1	few	TRBJ2-2	TGTGCCAGCAGTTACGACAGGGGAAGGACCGGGGAGCTGTTTTTT	CASSYDRGRTGELFF
TRBV7-8	TRBD1	-	TRBJ1-4	TGTGCCAGCAGCTTAGCCGGGACAGGGGGCAAAAAACTGTTTTTT	CASSLAGTGGKKLFF
TRBV14	TRBD2	-	TRBJ2-3	TGTGCCAGCAGCCAAGACCGGGGGGGAGATACGCAGTATTTT	CASSQDRGGDTQYF
TRBV5-5	TRBD1	few	TRBJ2-1	TGTGCCAGCAGCTGGACAGGGGGCATTAACAATGAGCAGTTCTTC	CASSWTGGINNEQFF
TRBV6-1	-	-	TRBJ2-1	TGTGCCAGCAGTGGGACAGCGAACTACAATGAGCAGTTCTTC	CASSGTANYNEQFF
TRBV11-2	-	few	TRBJ1-3	TGTGCCAGCAGCCCCCGGGGAGGAAACACCATATATTTT	CASSPRGGNTIYF
TRBV7-9	TRBD2	once	TRBJ2-3	TGTGCCAGCAGCTTAGGGGCGGGAGCTATGACCGCAGATACGCAGTATTTT	CASSLGAGAMTADTQYF
TRBV11-2	TRBD1	-	TRBJ1-5	TGTGCCAGCAGCTCGGACAGGGTCAATCAGCCCCAGCATTTT	CASSSDRVNQPQHF
TRBV2	TRBD1	-	TRBJ1-5	TGTGCCAGCAGTGGACAGGGTGAGCAGCCCCAGCATTTT	CASSGQGEQPQHF
TRBV19	-	few	TRBJ2-2	TGTGCCAGTAGTACGCGGGACGCACCCACCGGGGAGCTGTTTTTT	CASSTRDAPTGELFF
TRBV27	TRBD1	-	TRBJ2-6	TGTGCCAGCAAACAGGGGGCGTCTGGGGCCAACGTCCTGACTTTC	CASKQGASGANVLTF
TRBV5-4	-	-	TRBJ1-1	TGTGCCAGCAGCTTGGAGGGAGGGGAAACTGAAGCTTTCTTT	CASSLEGGETEAFF
TRBV19	-	once	TRBJ1-1	TGTGCCAGTAGTATAGACCCAATGACAGGCACTGAAGCTTTCTTT	CASSIDPMTGTEAFF
TRBV29-1	-	-	TRBJ2-7	TGCGGCGTATTAGGCGGTAGCTCCTACGAGCAGTACTTC	CGVLGGSSYEQYF
TRBV4-3	-	once	TRBJ2-3	TGCGCCAGCAGCCCCGTTTCGCAGGGTCGTACAGATACGCAGTATTTT	CASSPVSQGRTDTQYF
TRBV9	TRBD2	-	TRBJ2-3	TGTGCCAGCACAAGGAGGGGCGGGGGGGTACCCCCAGATACGCAGTATTTT	CASTRRGGGVPPDTQYF
TRBV5-4	-	-	TRBJ1-3	TGTGCCAGCAGCCAATCATTGTCCAACTCTGGAAACACCATATATTTT	CASSQSLSNSGNTIYF
TRBV6-6	-	few	TRBJ2-3	TGTGCCAGCAGTTACGATAGCGGCAGCACAGATACGCAGTATTTT	CASSYDSGSTDTQYF
TRBV19	TRBD1	-	TRBJ1-5	TGTGCCAGTAGAACAGGGGGAAGTCAGCCCCAGCATTTT	CASRTGGSQPQHF
TRBV5-4	-	few	TRBJ1-5	TGTGCCAGCAGCTTGGACGGTGATCAGCCCCAGCATTTT	CASSLDGDQPQHF
TRBV30	TRBD1	-	TRBJ1-5	TGTGCCTGGAGTAGCACAGGGGGGGGTCAGCCCCAGCATTTT	CAWSSTGGGQPQHF
TRBV7-9	TRBD2	-	TRBJ2-1	TGTGCCAGCAGCTGGGGGGGTGTTGCGTTCTTC	CASSWGGVAFF
TRBV11-2	TRBD2	once	TRBJ2-7	TGTGCCAGCAGCTCCCCCGACAGGTGGACTAGCGGGACTACCTACGAGCAGTACTTC	CASSSPDRWTSGTTYEQYF
TRBV27	-	-	TRBJ2-7	TGTGCCAGCAGTCAATCCGGGACACTTATTTACGAGCAGTACTTC	CASSQSGTLIYEQYF
TRBV9	-	-	TRBJ1-3	TGTGCCAGCAGCAAGACAGGAAACACCATATATTTT	CASSKTGNTIYF
TRBV19	-	-	TRBJ1-1	TGTGCCAGCATTAAGGGACTAAGGGTCAGGGATGGCACTGAAGCTTTCTTT	CASIKGLRVRDGTEAFF
TRBV30	TRBD1	-	TRBJ1-2	TGTGCCTGGAGTAAAAGTGCCGGGACAGACTACACCTTC	CAWSKSAGTDYTF
TRBV21-1	-	few	TRBJ1-4	TGTGCCAGCAGCATCTCACAGGACGAACTGTTTTTT	CASSISQDELFF
TRBV5-1	TRBD2	-	TRBJ2-1	TGCGCCAGCAGCCCCGGGACTAGCGGGGGGGTTGGGTACAATGAGCAGTTCTTC	CASSPGTSGGVGYNEQFF
TRBV5-1	TRBD1	-	TRBJ2-3	TGCGCCAGCAGCCAAGAGGGGGCTAGCACAGATACGCAGTATTTT	CASSQEGASTDTQYF
TRBV7-9	TRBD1	once	TRBJ2-7	TGTTCCAGCTACTCAACCCGGGACAGGGACCACGAGCAGTACTTC	CSSYSTRDRDHEQYF
TRBV4-1	TRBD1	-	TRBJ2-1	TGCGCCAGCAGCGCCGGGACAGGGGTTCCTGAGCAGTTCTTC	CASSAGTGVPEQFF
TRBV29-1	TRBD1	few	TRBJ1-4	TGCAGCGCGGGACAGGGCTCTGAAAAACTGTTTTTT	CSAGQGSEKLFF
TRBV9	-	-	TRBJ2-7	TGTGCCAGCAGCGTAGATGGGGGCCCAGCCTACGAGCAGTACTTC	CASSVDGGPAYEQYF
TRBV19	-	-	TRBJ2-7	TGTGCCAGTAGTCCAATCCCGGGTCCGTACGAGCAGTACTTC	CASSPIPGPYEQYF